This section outlines one T cell receptor beta chain sequence together with its context. The target antigen is unknown. The V end was cut by 0 bases, the J end by 1 base, with 13 bases between. Germline V gene lookup returns CDR1 LNHNV and CDR2 YYDKDF (reference sequence). The CDR3 runs to 17 residues. Clones were sequenced by immunoSEQ multiplex PCR, and TCRdb holds only the in-frame ones, with some missing. The sample shows around 20,000 clones, 90% of them seen only once. These data belong to a study of T cell repertoires and Cas9 in healthy adults. Study background: CD4 and CD8 compartments: SpCas9-reactive T cells profiled for potency, cytotoxicity, lineage. Broader study findings: In vitro, SpCas9-reactive Tregs were reported to curb effector T cell proliferation and function.

The chain uses TRBV15 and TRBJ2-1; D is unclear. The receptor's source is a human donor in good health. Sequences were obtained from CD4+ effector T cells (CD127+, CD25-, CD137-, CD154-) from PBMCs; culture status not recorded. The CDR3 coding sequence is TGTGCCACCAGCAGAGAACGTGAGGACGGATCCTACAATGAGCAGTTCTTC. It encodes CATSREREDGSYNEQFF.